This note documents a single T cell receptor beta chain sequence. Germline loops: CDR1 SGHKS, CDR2 YYEKEE (reference sequence). The length of the CDR3 is 13 residues. Trimming removed 2 bases from V and 5 bases from J, with 8 bases in between. The data were obtained in a study of blood T cell repertoires in COVID-19. TCRdb's table, derived via immunoSEQ multiplex PCR, lists solely in-frame clones and lacks some. Seen here are 100,000 to 110,000 clones, about 80% observed once, and the top ten hold roughly a third. The gene calls are TRBV5-5 and TRBJ2-4; a possible D gene is TRBD1 (5 bases). This sequence was found in a man aged 70 or older with active or convalescent COVID-19. The sequenced material came from peripheral blood. The CDR3 DNA is TGTGCCAGCAGCTTCAGACAGCAAAACATTCAGTACTTC. Translated: CASSFRQQNIQYF.